This T cell receptor (beta chain) was retrieved from a study of cytomegalovirus exposure and HLA in healthy donors. Turning to the study itself: Clustering assigned around 77% of the 350 to 450 genotyped donors to the Caucasian-associated ancestry cluster. Overall study findings and caveats: For TCR beta chains, V- and J-gene trimming was later linked to a missense DCLRE1C variant.

On this clone: The antigen remains undetermined.

The PCR made use of 60 Vbeta and 13 Jbeta primers. TCRdb's table, derived via immunoSEQ multiplex PCR, lists solely in-frame clones and lacks some. This table holds approximately 190,000 clones, over 75% found once. The sample was PBMCs. This receptor was obtained from a man aged 50-60 years in good health and CMV-seronegative.

CDR3: CASRRAGGPDTDTQYF. Written as DNA, the CDR3 is TGTGCCAGCCGCAGAGCGGGGGGGCCGGACACAGATACGCAGTATTTT. The V gene is TRBV7-2, the J gene TRBJ2-3, with TRBD2 matching 10 bases. CDR1 and CDR2 (germline): SGHTA, FQGNSA. This CDR3 comprises 16 residues. J was trimmed by 2 bases and V by 8 bases; bases with no gene match: 10.